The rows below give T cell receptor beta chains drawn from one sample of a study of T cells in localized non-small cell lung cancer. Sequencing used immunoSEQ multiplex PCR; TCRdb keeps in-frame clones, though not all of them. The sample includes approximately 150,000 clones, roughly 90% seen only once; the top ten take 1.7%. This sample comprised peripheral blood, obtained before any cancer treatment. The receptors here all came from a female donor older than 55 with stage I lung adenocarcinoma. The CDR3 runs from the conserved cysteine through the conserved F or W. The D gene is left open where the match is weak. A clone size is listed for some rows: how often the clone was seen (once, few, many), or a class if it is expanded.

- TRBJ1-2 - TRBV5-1 TGCGCCAGCAGCTTGGTGGGGGGCGCCAACTATGGCTACACCTTC CASSLVGGANYGYTF
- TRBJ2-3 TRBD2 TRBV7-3 TGTGCCAGCAGCTTAACGGGAGCTAGCGGAGCCACAGATACGCAGTATTTT CASSLTGASGATDTQYF
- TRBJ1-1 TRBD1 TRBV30 TGTGCCTGGAGAGGGACAGGGACTGTCCCAATGAACACTGAAGCTTTCTTT CAWRGTGTVPMNTEAFF
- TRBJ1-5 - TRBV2 TGTGCCAGCAGTGATTATTCTGGCAGGGGTGACCAGCCCCAGCATTTT CASSDYSGRGDQPQHF
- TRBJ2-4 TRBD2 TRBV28 TGTGCCAGCACCCCGGGGGGGCTGAAAAACATTCAGTACTTC CASTPGGLKNIQYF
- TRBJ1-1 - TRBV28 TGTGCCAGCAGTTTAGGTTTGGTTGAAGCTTTCTTT CASSLGLVEAFF
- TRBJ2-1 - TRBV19 TGTGCCAGTAGTATAGGGGGCCGGGAGCAGTTCTTC CASSIGGREQFF
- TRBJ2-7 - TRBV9 TGTGCCAGCAGCGCCCGGGACCAGCCCTACGAGCAGTACTTC CASSARDQPYEQYF
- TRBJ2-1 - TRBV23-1 TGCGCCAGCAGTCAGCGCGGGTCGAGCTCCTACAATGAGCAGTTCTTC CASSQRGSSSYNEQFF
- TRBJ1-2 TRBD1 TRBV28 TGTGCCAGCAGTTTGTCGGGCAGGGGGTTGACGGGCTACACCTTC CASSLSGRGLTGYTF
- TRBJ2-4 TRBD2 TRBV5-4 TGTGCCAGCAGCTATAGCGGGAGGGCGGAGTTTAACATTCAGTACTTC CASSYSGRAEFNIQYF
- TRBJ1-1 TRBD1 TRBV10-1 TGCGCCAGCAGCACAGGGGTGGACACTGAAGCTTTCTTT CASSTGVDTEAFF
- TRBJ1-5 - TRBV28 TGTGCCAGCGGGCAGAATCAGCCCCAGCATTTT CASGQNQPQHF
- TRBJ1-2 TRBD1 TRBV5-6 TGTGCCAGCAGCGTTGGACAGGGAGGGTATGGCTACACCTTC CASSVGQGGYGYTF
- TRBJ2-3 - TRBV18 TGTGCCAGCTCACCACGCCCAGCTAGCACAGATACGCAGTATTTT CASSPRPASTDTQYF
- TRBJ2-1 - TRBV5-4 TGTGCCAGCAGCCCTCCGGAGCGAAGTGAGCAGTTCTTC CASSPPERSEQFF
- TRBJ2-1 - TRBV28 TGTGCCAGCAGTTTTCAGTCCCGGGCACGAGAGCAGTTCTTC CASSFQSRAREQFF
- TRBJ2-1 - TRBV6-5 TGTGCCAGCACTCGGGGGCTATACAATGAGCAGTTCTTC CASTRGLYNEQFF
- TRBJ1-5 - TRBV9 TGTGCCAGCAGCGTAGCAGGGGCGGGTCAGCCCCAGCATTTT CASSVAGAGQPQHF
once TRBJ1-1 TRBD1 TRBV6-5 TGTGCCAGCGGACAGGGGGGCACTGAAGCTTTCTTT CASGQGGTEAFF
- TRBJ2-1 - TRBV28 TGTGCCAGCAGTTTGCGGGCGGGAATGGGCTACAATGAGCAGTTCTTC CASSLRAGMGYNEQFF
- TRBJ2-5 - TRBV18 TGTGCCAGCTCACCCCCTGGACCTATTTCACGGGAGACCCAGTACTTC CASSPPGPISRETQYF
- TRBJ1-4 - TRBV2 TGTGCCAGCAGTGAAGCAGACGACGGTTCAACTAATGAAAAACTGTTTTTT CASSEADDGSTNEKLFF
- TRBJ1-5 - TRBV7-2 TGTGCCAGCAGCTTAAGTAGCGATAGCAATCAGCCCCAGCATTTT CASSLSSDSNQPQHF
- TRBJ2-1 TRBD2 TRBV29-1 TGCAGCGTTTTCATGGGGTCTAGCGGGAGGTTACTCTCCTACAATGAGCAGTTCTTC CSVFMGSSGRLLSYNEQFF
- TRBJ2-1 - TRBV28 TGTGCCAGGAGAGGTCCTAATGAGCAGTTCTTC CARRGPNEQFF
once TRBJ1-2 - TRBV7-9 TGTGCCAGCAGCTTAGGGGTCAACTATGGCTACACCTTC CASSLGVNYGYTF
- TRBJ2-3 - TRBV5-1 TGCGCCAGCAGCCCGGGACTTAGCACAGATACGCAGTATTTT CASSPGLSTDTQYF
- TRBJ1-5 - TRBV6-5 TGTGCCAGCAGCACCACAGGGTCTCTTAATCAGCCCCAGCATTTT CASSTTGSLNQPQHF
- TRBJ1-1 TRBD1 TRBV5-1 TGCGCCAGCAGTACCGGGACAGGGGGCTTCATGAACACTGAAGCTTTCTTT CASSTGTGGFMNTEAFF
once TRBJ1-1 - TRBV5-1 TGCGCCAGCAGCCAAGGGACTGAAGCTTTCTTT CASSQGTEAFF
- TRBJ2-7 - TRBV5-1 TGCGCCAGCAGCCCCCAGGGGGGTAACGAGCAGTACTTC CASSPQGGNEQYF
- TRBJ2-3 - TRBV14 TGTGCCAGCAGCGAAGGGGGGGGGCAGTATTTT CASSEGGGQYF
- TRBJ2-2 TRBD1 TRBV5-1 TGCGCCAGCAGCGTATCAACCGGGACAGGGAACACCGGGGAGCTGTTTTTT CASSVSTGTGNTGELFF